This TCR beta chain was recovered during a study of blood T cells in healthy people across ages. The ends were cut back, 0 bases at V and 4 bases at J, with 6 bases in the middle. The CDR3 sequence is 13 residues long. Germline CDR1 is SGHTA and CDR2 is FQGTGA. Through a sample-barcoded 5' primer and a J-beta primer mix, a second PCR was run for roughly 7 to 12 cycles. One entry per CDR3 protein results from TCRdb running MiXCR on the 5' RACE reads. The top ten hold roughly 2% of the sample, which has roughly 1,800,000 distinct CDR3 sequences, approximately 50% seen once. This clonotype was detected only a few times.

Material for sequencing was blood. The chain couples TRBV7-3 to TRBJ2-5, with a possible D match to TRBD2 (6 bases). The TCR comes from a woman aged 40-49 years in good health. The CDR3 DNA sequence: TGTGCCAGCAGCTTAACAGCGGGAGAGACCCAGTACTTC. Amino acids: CASSLTAGETQYF.